This T cell receptor beta chain was sequenced during a study of control samples from healthy donors and cancer patients. Measured with immunoSEQ multiplex PCR; TCRdb has only the in-frame clones, and not every one. The sample includes fewer than 85,000 clones, 89% seen only once; the top ten take roughly 6.7%. Germline loops: CDR1 SGHTA, CDR2 FQGTGA. This CDR3 is 15 amino acids long. The germline V and J ends were trimmed by 4 bases and 3 bases, with 13 bases remaining between them. This chain uses TRBV7-3 with TRBJ2-1; D may be TRBD1 (6 bases). This clonotype was sampled from a man between 45 and 60 years old in good health. Material for sequencing was blood. CDR3 amino acids: CASSSSTGSYNEQFF. CDR3 nucleotide sequence: TGTGCCAGCAGCTCCTCAACAGGGAGCTACAATGAGCAGTTCTTC.